The 20 T cell receptor beta chains below come from one sample, sequenced in a study of T cells after yellow fever vaccination. TCRdb reprocessed the 5' RACE reads with MiXCR, giving one entry per CDR3 protein. This sample has over 300,000 distinct CDR3 sequences, with 6.8% found just once. The sequencing here drew on PBMCs, taken more than 40 days after the first yellow fever vaccination. These receptors originate from a man aged 18-30 years who received the YFV17D yellow fever vaccine.

Here the CDR3 reads CASSQDGPEGYTF. As DNA, the CDR3 is TGCGCCAGCAGCCAGGACGGGCCAGAGGGCTACACCTTC. The rearrangement joins TRBV4-3 to TRBJ1-2, with unresolved D. This CDR3 is built from 13 residues. The V gene lost 3 bases and the J gene lost 8 bases, with 13 bases spanning the gap. Germline loops: CDR1 LGHNA, CDR2 YSLEER.

The V call is TRBV7-2, the J call TRBJ1-5; no reliable D call. Trimming pared 1 base from V and 3 bases from J, leaving 10 bases between. The CDR3 length is 15 residues. Germline CDR1 is SGHTA and CDR2 is FQGNSA. CDR3 sequence (DNA): TGTGCCAGCAGCTTAGACATGGGTTCCAATCAGCCCCAGCATTTT. Its protein product is CASSLDMGSNQPQHF.

There are a few counts of this clonotype. The CDR3 sequence: CSAPGDRRVLNYGYTF. The CDR3 coding sequence is TGCAGTGCCCCTGGGGACAGAAGAGTATTGAACTATGGCTACACCTTC. The chain carries TRBV20-1 and TRBJ1-2; 7 nucleotides agree with TRBD1. This CDR3 comprises 16 residues. CDR1 is DFQATT and CDR2 is SNEGSKA in the germline V gene (reference sequence). Trimming removed 6 bases from V and 2 bases from J; junction bases left unmatched: 15.

In its sample, this clonotype was seen a few times. The genes are TRBV7-2 and TRBJ2-5, with D possibly matching TRBD1 (5 bases). Germline lookup yields CDR1 SGHTA and CDR2 FQGNSA. CDR3 length: 13 amino acids. V was cut by 7 bases and J by 3 bases, with 12 bases left in between. CDR3 coding DNA: TGTGCCAGCACCAAAGGGGCGAAAGAGACCCAGTACTTC. Protein sequence: CASTKGAKETQYF.

V usage is TRBV20-1 and J usage is TRBJ2-3; the D gene could be TRBD1 or TRBD2 (5 bases each). V was cut by 0 bases and J by 8 bases, with 15 bases left in between. CDR3 length: 14 residues. Per the germline V gene, CDR1 is DFQATT and CDR2 is SNEGSKA (reference sequence). CDR3 in amino acids: CSARDSRSGGTQYF. Here the CDR3 DNA reads TGCAGTGCTAGAGATTCACGGTCTGGGGGTACGCAGTATTTT.

This clonotype was seen repeatedly, ten times or more. V gene TRBV6-6 combines with J gene TRBJ2-3, with D hard to call. Looked up from germline, CDR1 is MNHNY and CDR2 is SVGAGI (reference sequence). The length of the CDR3 is 12 residues. The V and J ends lost 8 bases and 3 bases respectively, with 9 bases between them. The CDR3 DNA is TGTGCCAGCGGGGTGGGAACAGATACGCAGTATTTT. It codes for CASGVGTDTQYF.

This chain links TRBV30 with TRBJ2-3; D is possibly TRBD1 or TRBD2 (5 bases each). Germline V gene data show CDR1 as GTSNPN and CDR2 as SVGIG (reference sequence). The CDR3 is made up of 12 amino acids. The germline V and J ends were trimmed by 3 bases and 4 bases, with 8 bases remaining between them. Here the CDR3 DNA reads TGTGCCTGGAGGAGGGGCTCAGATACGCAGTATTTT. Its translation is CAWRRGSDTQYF.

This clonotype appeared a few times. The rearrangement links TRBV5-4 to TRBJ2-5; D is unresolved. Looked up from germline, CDR1 is SGHNT and CDR2 is YYREEE (reference sequence). CDR3 length equals 12 residues. Trimming left V 4 bases short and J 7 bases short, with 11 bases between. The CDR3 loop reads CASSVVYGTQYF. The CDR3 DNA is TGTGCCAGCAGCGTCGTCTACGGGACCCAGTACTTC. The full variable domain, rest sourced from reference TRBV5-4 and TRBJ2-5, is ETGVTQSPTHLIKTRGQQVTLRCSSQSGHNTVSWYQQALGQGPQFIFQYYREEENGRGNFPPRFSGLQFPNYSSELNVNALELDDSALYLCASSVVYGTQYFGPGTRLLVL.

The sample holds a few counts of this clonotype. V and J are TRBV2 and TRBJ2-1; D could derive from TRBD1 or TRBD2 (7 bases each). The germline CDR1 and CDR2 sequences are SNHLY and FYNNEI. The ends were cut back, 7 bases at V and 8 bases at J, with 21 bases in the middle. The CDR3 contains 15 residues. CDR3 amino acids: CASNKGQVRGDEQFF. The CDR3 nucleotides read TGTGCCAGCAACAAAGGACAGGTCCGGGGGGATGAGCAGTTCTTC.

The chain combines TRBV25-1 with TRBJ2-3; 9 nucleotides line up with TRBD2. CDR1 and CDR2 from the germline V gene are MGHDK and SYGVNS. J lost 6 bases, V lost 4 bases, and 5 bases had no gene match. This CDR3 region has 14 residues. Here the CDR3 reads CASSGGLASDTQYF. The CDR3 DNA is TGTGCCAGCAGTGGGGGACTAGCCTCGGATACGCAGTATTTT.

The sample holds many counts of this clonotype. This chain links TRBV7-6 with TRBJ2-1, with 7 nucleotides matching TRBD2. Losses at the gene ends were 3 bases for V and 2 bases for J; bases not matched to a gene: 7. CDR3 length: 16 amino acids. Per germline, CDR1 SGHVS and CDR2 FNYEAQ. CDR3 nucleotides: TGTGCCAGCAGCTTGGGTTCTAGCGGAACCTACAATGAGCAGTTCTTC. Protein: CASSLGSSGTYNEQFF.

V usage is TRBV6-2 or TRBV6-3 and J usage is TRBJ2-3, with TRBD2 matching over 9 bases. The CDR3 has 16 residues. Germline V gene sequence: CDR1 MNHEY, CDR2 SVGEGT. The V and J ends lost 2 bases and 4 bases, in that order; junction bases with no gene match: 7. Here the CDR3 DNA reads TGTGCCAGCAGTTACGGACCGGCGGGGGGGGCAGATACGCAGTATTTT. Translating it yields CASSYGPAGGADTQYF.

Only a few counts were recorded for this clonotype. The genes are TRBV5-1 and TRBJ2-1; D is possibly TRBD2 (6 bases). V gave up 4 bases and J gave up 4 bases, with 18 bases separating them. CDR3 size: 16 residues. Germline CDR1 reads SGHRS; CDR2 reads YFSETQ. The CDR3 protein is CASSPGLHSLYNEQFF. For the CDR3, the DNA is TGCGCCAGCAGCCCGGGACTCCACTCGTTGTACAATGAGCAGTTCTTC.

V usage is TRBV20-1 and J usage is TRBJ2-7; D call uncertain. The germline CDR1 and CDR2 sequences are DFQATT and SNEGSKA (reference sequence). With 6 bases removed from V and 0 bases from J, the gap between germline ends came to 12 bases. CDR3 length: 13 amino acids. For the CDR3, the DNA is TGCAGTGCCCCTGGAGATCCCTCCTACGAGCAGTACGTC. Residues: CSAPGDPSYEQYV.

This clonotype was found a few times. V and J are TRBV24-1 and TRBJ1-2; weak D call: TRBD1 (6 bases). CDR3 length: 14 amino acids. V was trimmed by 5 bases and J by 5 bases, leaving 14 bases between them. CDR1 and CDR2 (germline): KGHDR, SFDVKD. DNA of the CDR3: TGTGCCACCAGTGCCCAGGACAGCTTTTATGGCTACACCTTC. It specifies CATSAQDSFYGYTF.

The chain employs TRBV7-2 and TRBJ2-6; D possibly corresponds to TRBD2 (5 bases). The CDR3 has 13 amino acids. The germline V and J ends were trimmed by 10 bases and 2 bases, with 9 bases remaining between them. Germline-derived CDR1 and CDR2 are SGHTA and FQGNSA. This CDR3 is CATRGAGANVLTF. Here the CDR3 DNA reads TGTGCCACACGGGGAGCTGGGGCCAACGTCCTGACTTTC.

The chain is built from TRBV5-1 and TRBJ1-2; 9 nucleotides match TRBD1. The V gene end was trimmed by 4 bases and the J gene end by 8 bases; junction bases not matched to a gene: 18. The germline V gene encodes CDR1 SGHRS and CDR2 YFSETQ. This CDR3 has 17 residues. CDR3 sequence: CASSTGGPGQGLRGYTF. In DNA form, the CDR3 reads TGCGCCAGCAGCACAGGCGGGCCGGGACAGGGCCTCCGCGGCTACACCTTC.

A few counts support this clonotype. The chain has TRBV5-1 and TRBJ1-1; TRBD1 matches at 8 bases. The germline V gene has CDR1 SGHRS and CDR2 YFSETQ. The CDR3 consists of 18 residues. With V trimmed by 3 bases and J by 2 bases, 15 bases remained unmatched. In DNA, the CDR3 is TGCGCCAGCAGCTCACTGGGAGGGAGGACAGGGTTAAACACTGAAGCTTTCTTT. Amino acids: CASSSLGGRTGLNTEAFF.

This clonotype was counted at least ten times. The chain joins TRBV5-6 to TRBJ2-5; TRBD2 agrees at 11 bases. With V trimmed by 0 bases and J by 2 bases, 0 bases remained unmatched. Per germline, CDR1 SGHDT and CDR2 YYEEEE. This CDR3 is built from 15 residues. The DNA for the CDR3 is TGTGCCAGCAGCTTGGGACTAGCGGGACAAGAGACCCAGTACTTC. The encoded protein is CASSLGLAGQETQYF.

In this sample, this clonotype turned up many times. The CDR3 DNA reads as TGTGCCAGCAGCAAGGGGGACAGGGTCTACGAGCAGTACTTC. Encoded protein: CASSKGDRVYEQYF. This chain connects TRBV21-1 to TRBJ2-7; TRBD1 is the table's D call and was not checked against the DNA. TRBV21-1 is recorded as a pseudogene. This CDR3 has 14 amino acids.